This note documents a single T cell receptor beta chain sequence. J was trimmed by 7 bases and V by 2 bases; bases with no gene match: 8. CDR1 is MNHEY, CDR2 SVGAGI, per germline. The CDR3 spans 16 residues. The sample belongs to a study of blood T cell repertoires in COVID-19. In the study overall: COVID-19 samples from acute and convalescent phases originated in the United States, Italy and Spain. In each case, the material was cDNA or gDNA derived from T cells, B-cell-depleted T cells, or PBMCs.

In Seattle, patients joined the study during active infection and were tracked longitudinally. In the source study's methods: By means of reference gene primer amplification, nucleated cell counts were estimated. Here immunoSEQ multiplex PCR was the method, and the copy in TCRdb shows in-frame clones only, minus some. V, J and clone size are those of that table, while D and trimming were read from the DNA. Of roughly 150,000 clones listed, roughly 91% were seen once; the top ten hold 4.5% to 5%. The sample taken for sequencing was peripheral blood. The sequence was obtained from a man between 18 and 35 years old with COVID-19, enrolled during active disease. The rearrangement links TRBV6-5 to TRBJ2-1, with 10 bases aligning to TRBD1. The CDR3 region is CASSYPGTGAGNEQFF. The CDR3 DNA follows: TGTGCCAGCAGTTACCCCGGGACAGGGGCGGGGAATGAGCAGTTCTTC.